This TCR beta chain was observed in a study of cytomegalovirus exposure and HLA in healthy donors. Regarding the study as a whole: According to a subsequent analysis, TCR clusters from the first cohort were inclined to appear together in the 110 or so validation repertoires. Confirmation in vitro established that a few CMV-associated chains were specific for CMV antigens.

Assay used: immunoSEQ multiplex PCR; TCRdb lists only in-frame clones, some missing. This table has 100,000 to 150,000 clones, 80% to 90% appearing once. Germline CDR1 KGHSH, CDR2 LQKENI. The V and J ends lost 4 bases and 0 bases respectively, with 13 bases between them. The CDR3 covers 16 residues. As regards this clone: Antigen: not known.

The chain joins TRBV18 to TRBJ2-4; weak D call: TRBD1 (5 bases). The clonotype comes from a woman aged 18-29 years in good health and CMV-seronegative. Sequenced material: PBMCs. The CDR3 coding sequence is TGTGCCAGCTCACGGACAATGTGGCTAGCCAAAAACATTCAGTACTTC. It yields the protein CASSRTMWLAKNIQYF.